The next 2 T cell receptor beta chains were all read from a single sample in a study of T cell repertoires in cytomegalovirus infection. What these receptors recognize is not known. One entry per CDR3 protein results from TCRdb running MiXCR on the reads. The profile shows fewer than 350,000 distinct CDR3 sequences, approximately 32% of them singletons. This specimen consisted of cultured PBMCs, obtained from culture after CMV antigen stimulation. These receptors came from a human donor in good health (CMV status not recorded). Some clones in this sample may be carry-over from other donors' samples.

The chain carries TRBV7-9 and TRBJ1-6; D possibly corresponds to TRBD1 (5 bases). Deletions cut 5 bases from V and 7 bases from J, with 9 bases between. There are 13 residues in the CDR3. Germline V gives CDR1 SEHNR, CDR2 FQNEAQ (reference sequence). The CDR3 DNA reads as TGTGCCAGCAGCCCTGACAGAAATTCACCCCTCCACTTT. Translated, it gives CASSPDRNSPLHF.

This clonotype was counted ten times or more. The chain carries TRBV7-8 and TRBJ1-5; D uncertain. CDR3 size: 15 residues. Germline lookup yields CDR1 SGHVS and CDR2 FQNEAQ. V lost 8 bases to trimming and J lost 4 bases, with 18 bases between them. The CDR3 is CASGESRVINQPQHF. The CDR3 bases are TGTGCCAGCGGCGAATCCCGGGTAATTAATCAGCCCCAGCATTTT.